The rows below give T cell receptor beta chains drawn from one sample of a study of shared clonotypes between healthy human individuals. Profiled with immunoSEQ multiplex PCR; TCRdb holds only in-frame clones, not every one. The table shows roughly 2 million clones, with about 95% occurring only once. Sequencing used naive CD8+ T cells sorted from blood. The receptors shown here come from a man aged 18 to 35 in good health. Both conserved end residues are part of each CDR3. A D gene is named only where the DNA matches it firmly. Clone size is shown for a subset of rows, as once, few, many or a class of expanded clone.

d_gene	abundance	j_gene	v_gene	CDR3aa	CDR3nt
-	-	TRBJ2-1	TRBV6-1	CASSAGLRNSAYNEQFF	TGTGCCAGCAGTGCCGGTCTGCGGAACTCGGCCTACAATGAGCAGTTCTTC
-	once	TRBJ1-2	TRBV14	CATRPLVSPFPNYGYTF	TGTGCCACCCGGCCTTTGGTTTCCCCCTTTCCTAACTATGGCTACACCTTC
-	-	TRBJ2-2	TRBV13	CASSQQVYTGELFF	TGTGCCAGCAGCCAACAGGTGTACACCGGGGAGCTGTTTTTT
-	-	TRBJ2-7	TRBV5-5	CASSLEGSPYEQYF	TGTGCCAGCAGCTTAGAAGGGAGCCCCTACGAGCAGTACTTC
-	-	TRBJ2-3	TRBV13	CASSPRGDSTDTQYF	TGTGCCAGCAGCCCCCGGGGAGATAGCACAGATACGCAGTATTTT
-	once	TRBJ2-1	TRBV10-2	CASSLSSSRRDEQFF	TGCGCCAGCAGTTTGAGTTCGTCTAGACGGGATGAGCAGTTCTTC
-	once	TRBJ1-2	TRBV7-9	CASSFTTDTNYGYTF	TGTGCCAGCAGCTTCACAACAGATACCAACTATGGCTACACCTTC
-	-	TRBJ2-1	TRBV7-8	CASSLGGVHNEQFF	TGTGCCAGCAGCTTAGGAGGGGTCCACAATGAGCAGTTCTTC
-	-	TRBJ2-7	TRBV7-6	CASSLVATHEQYF	TGTGCCAGCAGCTTAGTGGCCACGCACGAGCAGTACTTC
-	once	TRBJ2-3	TRBV2	CASSPVQGWMADTQYF	TGTGCCAGCAGCCCCGTTCAGGGGTGGATGGCAGATACGCAGTATTTT
TRBD2	-	TRBJ2-1	TRBV6-5	CASSYRGREGTNEQFF	TGTGCCAGCAGTTACCGGGGGCGGGAGGGCACGAATGAGCAGTTCTTC
-	once	TRBJ2-2	TRBV6-5	CASSYGVLTGELFF	TGTGCCAGCAGTTACGGTGTATTAACCGGGGAGCTGTTTTTT
-	-	TRBJ2-2	TRBV5-4	CASSPTPGTGELFF	TGTGCCAGCAGCCCCACCCCCGGGACCGGGGAGCTGTTTTTT
-	-	TRBJ2-7	TRBV10-2	CASSDLSEERMGRDYEQYF	TGCGCCAGCAGTGACCTCTCGGAGGAACGGATGGGGCGCGACTACGAGCAGTACTTC
TRBD1	once	TRBJ2-3	TRBV5-1	CASSMDRAGDTQYF	TGCGCCAGCAGCATGGACAGGGCCGGGGATACGCAGTATTTT
-	-	TRBJ2-3	TRBV10-2	CASQRTVEGTDTQYF	TGCGCCAGCCAACGAACGGTGGAGGGCACAGATACGCAGTATTTT
-	-	TRBJ2-3	TRBV9	CASSVEAGLGTDTQYF	TGTGCCAGCAGCGTAGAGGCGGGCCTGGGGACAGATACGCAGTATTTT
-	-	TRBJ1-1	TRBV19	CASRGQINTEAFF	TGTGCCAGTAGAGGACAGATTAACACTGAAGCTTTCTTT
-	-	TRBJ2-3	TRBV28	CASSLCPATLPSRRSTDTQYF	TGTGCCAGCAGTTTATGCCCCGCCACCTTGCCCTCGAGGAGGAGCACAGATACGCAGTATTTT
TRBD1	-	TRBJ2-7	TRBV7-9	CASRRQGHEQYF	TGTGCCAGCAGGCGACAGGGCCACGAGCAGTACTTC
TRBD2	-	TRBJ2-1	TRBV10-1	CASSESGGEYEQFF	TGCGCCAGCAGTGAGTCTGGGGGGGAGTATGAGCAGTTCTTC
-	-	TRBJ2-1	TRBV6-5	CASSYSSLANNEQFF	TGTGCCAGCAGTTACTCGAGTCTAGCGAATAATGAGCAGTTCTTC
TRBD2	-	TRBJ2-3	TRBV6-1	CASFGGIADTQYF	TGTGCCAGTTTCGGGGGGATCGCAGATACGCAGTATTTT
TRBD1	-	TRBJ2-1	TRBV5-4	CASKGATYNEQFF	TGTGCCAGCAAGGGGGCGACCTACAATGAGCAGTTCTTC
TRBD2	once	TRBJ2-7	TRBV5-6	CASSPSGRFSYEQYF	TGTGCCAGCAGCCCTAGCGGGAGATTCTCCTACGAGCAGTACTTC
-	-	TRBJ2-1	TRBV27	CASSPGSYGDNEQFF	TGTGCCAGCAGCCCAGGGAGTTATGGGGACAATGAGCAGTTCTTC
TRBD1	-	TRBJ1-1	TRBV19	CASSVTGAGSEAFF	TGTGCCAGTAGTGTAACAGGGGCCGGTTCTGAAGCTTTCTTT
-	-	TRBJ2-7	TRBV5-7	CASSFLDSSYEQYF	TGTGCCAGCAGCTTTTTGGATAGCTCCTACGAGCAGTACTTC
-	-	TRBJ1-1	TRBV13	CASSSGRDTEAFF	TGTGCCAGCAGCTCGGGCAGAGACACTGAAGCTTTCTTT
TRBD1	-	TRBJ2-2	TRBV7-9	CASSFVFGDRENTGELFF	TGTGCCAGCAGCTTTGTATTCGGGGACAGGGAGAACACCGGGGAGCTGTTTTTT
-	-	TRBJ2-3	TRBV6-1	CASSESPGSKDTQYF	TGTGCCAGCAGTGAATCCCCCGGGTCCAAAGATACGCAGTATTTT
-	-	TRBJ1-2	TRBV7-9	CASSLSPGQNYGYTF	TGTGCCAGCAGCTTATCGCCAGGGCAGAACTATGGCTACACCTTC
TRBD1	once	TRBJ1-1	TRBV5-1	CAIPGDRVSRTEAFF	TGCGCCATCCCAGGGGACAGGGTCTCCCGCACTGAAGCTTTCTTT
TRBD2	once	TRBJ2-1	TRBV5-1	CASVLATFSSYNEQFF	TGCGCCAGCGTACTAGCGACCTTCAGCTCCTACAATGAGCAGTTCTTC
-	-	TRBJ2-1	TRBV7-2	CASSPPQGYNEQFF	TGTGCCAGCAGCCCTCCTCAGGGTTACAATGAGCAGTTCTTC